The 13 T cell receptor beta chains listed next were all sequenced from one sample in a study of blood T cell repertoires in COVID-19. Sequencing used immunoSEQ multiplex PCR; TCRdb keeps in-frame clones, though not all of them. The sample has about 250,000 clones, roughly 85% seen once. The material sequenced was PBMCs or T cells enriched from blood (not recorded which). The receptors come from a woman aged 50 to 60 with acute COVID-19.

This sequence joins TRBV7-2 and TRBJ1-1; D is possibly TRBD1 (5 bases). CDR3 length: 14 amino acids. Trimming cost V 0 bases and J 1 base, with 6 bases left between them. Germline V gene sequence: CDR1 SGHTA, CDR2 FQGNSA. CDR3 region: CASSLAQANTEAFF. The CDR3 bases are TGTGCCAGCAGCTTAGCACAGGCGAACACTGAAGCTTTCTTT.

This chain uses TRBV5-6 with TRBJ2-2; 7 bases agree with TRBD1. The junction had 1 base not matched to a gene; V was cut back by 0 bases and J by 2 bases. Germline V gene data show CDR1 as SGHDT and CDR2 as YYEEEE. This CDR3 is 15 amino acids long. The CDR3 bases are TGTGCCAGCAGCTTGGGGACAGGAAACACCGGGGAGCTGTTTTTT. Its protein product is CASSLGTGNTGELFF.

Many counts were recorded for this clone. V usage is TRBV5-6 and J usage is TRBJ1-5; D may be TRBD1 (6 bases). The CDR3 is made up of 17 amino acids. Germline CDR1 is SGHDT and CDR2 is YYEEEE. V was cut by 3 bases and J by 4 bases, with 20 bases left in between. Here the CDR3 DNA reads TGTGCCAGCAGCTCTTCCGCGCCAGGGGCCTGGAATCAGCCCCAGCATTTT. As protein: CASSSSAPGAWNQPQHF. The full variable domain, rest sourced from reference TRBV5-6 and TRBJ1-5, is DAGVTQSPTHLIKTRGQQVTLRCSPKSGHDTVSWYQQALGQGPQFIFQYYEEEERQRGNFPDRFSGHQFPNYSSELNVNALLLGDSALYLCASSSSAPGAWNQPQHFGDGTRLSIL.

In its sample, this clone was seen a few times. The rearrangement links TRBV12-5 to TRBJ1-5, with D perhaps matching TRBD1 (6 bases). V was trimmed by 5 bases and J by 0 bases, leaving 14 bases between them. CDR3 length: 16 amino acids. Germline CDR1 LGHNT, CDR2 FRNRAP. The CDR3, as DNA: TGTGCTAGTGGTCCCTGGACAGCTTATAGCAATCAGCCCCAGCATTTT. Translating gives CASGPWTAYSNQPQHF.

V gene TRBV19 combines with J gene TRBJ1-2, with D perhaps TRBD1 (6 bases). Trimming left V 9 bases short and J 8 bases short, with 16 bases between. The CDR3 is 12 residues long. Per the germline V gene, CDR1 is LNHDA and CDR2 is SQIVND (reference sequence). In DNA form, the CDR3 reads TGTGCCAGCACACAGGGACCGGGGGGCTACACCTTC. This encodes CASTQGPGGYTF.

This clone was counted a few times. At the DNA level, this CDR3 is encoded by other sequences in the same sample as well. The V call is TRBV5-1, the J call TRBJ1-5; 11 bases line up with TRBD1. Trimming at V came to 4 bases and at J to 1 base, leaving 4 bases not matched to a gene. The CDR3 has 16 residues. Germline-derived CDR1 and CDR2 are SGHRS and YFSETQ. In DNA, the CDR3 is TGCGCCAGCAGCCCTGGGACAGGGGGAAGCAATCAGCCCCAGCATTTT. Amino acid sequence: CASSPGTGGSNQPQHF. The whole variable domain, filled in from reference TRBV5-1 and TRBJ1-5, reads KAGVTQTPRYLIKTRGQQVTLSCSPISGHRSVSWYQQTPGQGLQFLFEYFSETQRNKGNFPGRFSGRQFSNSRSEMNVSTLELGDSALYLCASSPGTGGSNQPQHFGDGTRLSIL.

The V call is TRBV30, the J call TRBJ2-1, with D maybe TRBD2 (6 bases). This CDR3 has 14 amino acids. CDR1 and CDR2 from the germline V gene are GTSNPN and SVGIG (reference sequence). V was shortened by 3 bases and J by 0 bases, with 9 bases between the two germline ends. This chain's CDR3 is CAWRRGSSYNEQFF. DNA of the CDR3: TGTGCCTGGAGGCGGGGCAGCTCCTACAATGAGCAGTTCTTC.

This rearrangement joins TRBV7-8 to TRBJ1-5; 8 bases are shared with TRBD1. Germline trimming cut 5 bases from V and 4 bases from J; bases unmatched to any gene: 10. There are 16 residues in the CDR3. Germline CDR1 and CDR2: SGHVS and FQNEAQ. The CDR3 coding sequence is TGTGCCAGCAGCCCACGACAGGGGACGTCGAATCAGCCCCAGCATTTT. Residues: CASSPRQGTSNQPQHF.

The V gene is TRBV30, the J gene TRBJ1-2; possibly TRBD1 for D (5 bases). The V end was cut by 2 bases, the J end by 8 bases, with 15 bases between. This CDR3 spans 13 amino acids. Germline V gene data show CDR1 as GTSNPN and CDR2 as SVGIG (reference sequence). The CDR3, as DNA: TGTGCCTGGAGTTCAATTTCGCGGGGCGGCTACACCTTC. Translated, it gives CAWSSISRGGYTF.

In this sample, this clone turned up a few times. V and J are TRBV4-2 and TRBJ1-2; unclear D gene. This CDR3 is built from 14 residues. Germline V gene data show CDR1 as LGHNA and CDR2 as YNFKEQ. Trimming pared 7 bases from V and 4 bases from J, leaving 16 bases between. The CDR3 nucleotides are TGTGCCAGCACCCGATACGGGGAGGGCTATGGCTACACCTTC. This sequence encodes CASTRYGEGYGYTF.

V and J are TRBV3-1 (or the pseudogene TRBV3-2) and TRBJ2-7; TRBD1 aligns across 11 bases. The germline V gene encodes CDR1 LGHDT and CDR2 YNNKEL (reference sequence). Trimming took 4 bases from V and 3 from J; bases not matched to a gene: 8. The CDR3 contains 16 residues. This CDR3 reads CASSPQRDRGNYEQYF. The CDR3 DNA is TGTGCCAGCAGCCCCCAAAGGGACAGGGGGAACTACGAGCAGTACTTC.

CDR3 in DNA: TGTGCCAGTAGGAGAGACAGGTCAAGCACTGAAGCTTTCTTT. Translating gives CASRRDRSSTEAFF. The chain couples TRBV19 to TRBJ1-1; tentatively, D is TRBD1 (6 bases). V dropped 6 bases and J dropped 4 bases, with 15 bases sitting between them. The CDR3 is made up of 14 amino acids. The germline CDR1 and CDR2 sequences are LNHDA and SQIVND (reference sequence).

This chain joins TRBV10-1 and TRBJ1-2; TRBD1 matches 7 bases. Losses at the gene ends were 5 bases for V and 0 bases for J; bases not matched to a gene: 3. The germline V gene has CDR1 WNHNN and CDR2 SYGVQD (reference sequence). This CDR3 region has 14 residues. The CDR3 protein is CASSPGTANYGYTF. The CDR3 DNA sequence: TGCGCCAGCAGTCCCGGGACAGCTAACTATGGCTACACCTTC.